The clone carrying this T cell receptor beta chain was recorded once. Its antigen remains unidentified. The germline gene is not matched at one end of the junction; a read error may be the cause. The data belong to a study of TIL therapy for anti-PD-1-resistant metastatic lung cancer. Findings and caveats of the study: After infusion, TIL clonotypes partly replaced peripheral T cells and declined over months.

The libraries were made with immunoSEQ v3. Survey-level samples got approximately 1.8 million read pairs; deep-level samples got about 4.5-6.5 million. Sequenced by immunoSEQ multiplex PCR; TCRdb stores in-frame clones only, minus some. The repertoire has fewer than 65,000 clones, around four fifths of them found once; the top ten carry approximately 3%. Germline V CDR1 and CDR2: KGHSY, FQNENV. This CDR3 has 14 residues. Specified time point: pre-treatment sample, taken before nivolumab and TIL therapy. Patients were adults with stage 4 NSCLC. The sequenced sample was blood, obtained at baseline. The chain couples TRBV16 to TRBJ1-3; D possibly corresponds to TRBD1 (5 bases). This TCR came from a person aged 25 to 80 with non-small cell lung cancer. The chain's CDR3 is CASSQAIRTRPWDF. Here the CDR3 DNA reads TGTGCCAGCAGCCAAGCGATACGGACACGACCATGGGATTTT. Using reference TRBV16 and TRBJ1-3 for the parts outside the CDR3, the full variable domain is GEEVAQTPKHLVRGEGQKAKLYCAPIKGHSYVFWYQQVLKNEFKFLISFQNENVFDETGMPKERFSAKCLPNSPCSLEIQATKLEDSAVYFCASSQAIRTRPWDFGEGSWLTVV.